The sequence of this T cell receptor beta chain was determined in a study of blood T cell repertoires in COVID-19 (dated by TCRdb to 2020 to 2021). At the level of the whole study: The collaborator samples originated in the United States, Italy and Spain and spanned the acute and convalescent phases of COVID-19. The repertoires were made available in a free public database intended to serve as a resource for research on the immune response to SARS-CoV-2. Where available, HLA class I and class II types were obtained from metadata supplied by the sample provider rather than from assay-based typing. Deeply sampled blood TCRbeta repertoires from subjects exposed to, actively infected with, or recovered from COVID-19 were included in the dataset. Nearly every sample came with metadata listing a de-identified subject ID, COVID-19 status, age in years and sex. Samples came from the ongoing ImmuneRACE study (first 160 participants) plus 1,254 subjects from 6 global collaborators. The prospective study material was composed of cDNA or gDNA derived from T cells, B-cell-depleted T cells, or PBMCs.

Points on this clone: It has no known antigen specificity. It has no much larger one-base neighbor in the sample; base qualities were not kept.

Via the germline V gene, CDR1 is MNHNS and CDR2 SASEGT. Inclusive of the bounding cysteine and phenylalanine, the CDR3 is 14 residues long. CDR3 DNA is the only sequence kept; it has 42 bases, read in frame from the first base. Between the V and J ends, shortened by 1 base and 4 bases respectively, the junction contains 10 bases. What the study reported, not specific to this receptor: The amount of clinical and demographic metadata varied by source and participant and was provided uncurated.

Each collaborating institution followed its own protocols to collect whole blood in K2EDTA tubes. For TCRbeta analysis, collaborator samples were shipped as frozen whole blood, as isolated PBMCs, or as DNA extracted from either sample type. TCRbeta CDR3 regions were amplified from genomic DNA by means of the immunoSEQ Assay, a bias-controlled multiplex PCR. On the study's bioinformatics: The number of nucleated cells in each sample was estimated from the amplification of reference gene primers within the assay. Sequence reads were collapsed and filtered to measure the absolute abundance of every unique TCRbeta CDR3 rearrangement. For each sample, productive Simpson clonality was calculated by taking the square root of Simpson's diversity index across productive rearrangements. TCRdb took this table from immuneACCESS and kept in-frame rearrangements with V and J called. Such tables lack part of the clones; where checked against another copy, unresolved V genes explain under half of the gap, and the rest is unexplained. V, J and clone size reflect that table, while D and trimming were determined from the DNA. The sample table lists roughly 180,000 clones, about 87% of them with a count of one. The top ten constitute roughly 3.7% of the sample.

The source of this sequence is a woman aged 30 to 39 with acute or convalescent COVID-19. The rearranged chain carries TRBV6-1 and TRBJ2-5; perhaps TRBD1 is the D gene, with 6 bases matching. The sequencing sample was made of peripheral blood. The DNA reads TGTGCCAGCAGTGAAGGCGGCAGGGGAGAGACCCAGTACTTC. Its protein reads: CASSEGGRGETQYF.